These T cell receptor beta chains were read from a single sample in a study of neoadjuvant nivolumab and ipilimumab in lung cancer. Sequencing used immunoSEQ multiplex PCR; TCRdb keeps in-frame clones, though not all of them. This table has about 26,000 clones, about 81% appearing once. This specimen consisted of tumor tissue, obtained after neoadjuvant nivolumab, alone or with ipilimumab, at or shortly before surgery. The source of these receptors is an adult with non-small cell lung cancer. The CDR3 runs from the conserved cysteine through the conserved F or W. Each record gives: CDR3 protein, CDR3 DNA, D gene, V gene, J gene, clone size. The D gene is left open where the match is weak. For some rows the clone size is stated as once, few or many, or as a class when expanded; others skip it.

CASSPQMNTEAFF,TGTGCCAGCAGCCCACAGATGAACACTGAAGCTTTCTTT,-,TRBV7-6,TRBJ1-1,-
CASSLSSLVVSEAFF,TGTGCCAGCAGCTTAAGCAGCCTGGTTGTCTCTGAAGCTTTCTTT,-,TRBV5-4,TRBJ1-1,-
CASSLDGTSGNTQYF,TGTGCCAGCAGCTTAGACGGGACTAGCGGAAATACGCAGTATTTT,TRBD2,TRBV11-1,TRBJ2-3,-
CSVPDRLANYGYTF,TGCAGCGTTCCTGACAGGCTAGCTAACTATGGCTACACCTTC,-,TRBV29-1,TRBJ1-2,-
CASSYTGTEAFF,TGTGCCAGCAGTTATACCGGGACTGAAGCTTTCTTT,-,TRBV7-9,TRBJ1-1,-
CASSITQTEAFF,TGTGCCAGTAGTATAACCCAGACTGAAGCTTTCTTT,-,TRBV19,TRBJ1-1,-
CASSLGVTAFF,TGTGCCAGCAGCCTAGGGGTTACCGCTTTCTTT,-,TRBV4-2,TRBJ1-1,-
CSARGLSKQYF,TGCAGTGCCCGCGGACTGAGTAAGCAGTACTTC,-,TRBV20-1,TRBJ2-7,-
CASSQAAGSVEQFF,TGCGCCAGCAGCCAAGCCGCCGGAAGTGTTGAGCAGTTCTTC,-,TRBV4-1,TRBJ2-1,few
CASSLAGGKTQYF,TGTGCCAGCAGCTTGGCTGGGGGTAAGACCCAGTACTTC,-,TRBV5-6,TRBJ2-5,-
CASSYSQETQYF,TGTGCCAGCAGCTACTCCCAAGAGACCCAGTACTTC,-,TRBV11-3,TRBJ2-5,-
CASSPVTGSSYEQYF,TGTGCCAGCAGCCCTGTAACAGGAAGCTCCTACGAGCAGTACTTC,-,TRBV7-9,TRBJ2-7,-
CASSQTGLYEQYF,TGTGCCAGCAGCCAGACAGGTCTCTACGAGCAGTACTTC,-,TRBV7-9,TRBJ2-7,-
CASNLLQTPGTEAFF,TGTGCCAGCAACCTTCTACAGACCCCGGGGACTGAAGCTTTCTTT,-,TRBV5-5,TRBJ1-1,-
CASSVGQGASYGYTF,TGTGCCAGCAGCGTGGGACAGGGGGCATCCTATGGCTACACCTTC,TRBD1,TRBV9,TRBJ1-2,-
CAWSPDSNQPQHF,TGTGCCTGGAGTCCGGACAGCAATCAGCCCCAGCATTTT,-,TRBV30,TRBJ1-5,-
CASSLVLRLAGYHEQFF,TGCGCCAGCAGCTTGGTTTTGAGACTAGCGGGATACCATGAGCAGTTCTTC,TRBD2,TRBV5-1,TRBJ2-1,once
CASSSDTGAGNTIYF,TGTGCCAGCAGCTCCGATACAGGGGCTGGAAACACCATATATTTT,TRBD1,TRBV11-2,TRBJ1-3,-
CASSVGERQGGETQYF,TGTGCCAGCAGCGTAGGTGAGCGGCAGGGGGGAGAGACCCAGTACTTC,-,TRBV9,TRBJ2-5,-
CASSQAGEQFF,TGTGCCAGCAGCCAAGCGGGCGAGCAGTTCTTC,-,TRBV5-5,TRBJ2-1,-
CASSLGGVGANVLTF,TGTGCCAGCAGCTTAGGAGGGGTCGGGGCCAACGTCCTGACTTTC,-,TRBV7-2,TRBJ2-6,-
CASSQHREWGQFF,TGTGCCAGCAGCCAACACAGGGAGTGGGGGCAGTTCTTC,-,TRBV14,TRBJ2-1,once
CASSWGTGGDEQFF,TGTGCCAGCAGTTGGGGGACAGGGGGTGATGAGCAGTTCTTC,TRBD1,TRBV2,TRBJ2-1,few
CAISEFGYEQYF,TGTGCCATCAGTGAGTTTGGCTACGAGCAGTACTTC,-,TRBV10-3,TRBJ2-7,-